This TCR beta chain was profiled in a study of cytomegalovirus exposure and HLA in healthy donors. The overall study: Of all 360 or so donors who were genotyped, about 84% belonged to the Caucasian-associated ancestry cluster.

13 Jbeta primers and 60 Vbeta primers were used for the PCR. Data came from immunoSEQ multiplex PCR; TCRdb stores just in-frame clones and leaves some out. Listed are 120,000 or so clones; around 3.9% falls within the top ten. In germline, CDR1 is ENHRY, CDR2 SYGVKD. Trimming cost V 4 bases and J 2 bases, with 14 bases left between them. The CDR3 is 15 residues long. This receptor was identified in a man between 18 and 29 years old in good health and CMV-seronegative. The sample comprised PBMCs. The gene calls are TRBV10-3 and TRBJ2-5; D is unclear. The CDR3 loop is CAISGGMGAQETQYF. The CDR3 coding sequence is TGTGCCATCAGTGGTGGAATGGGCGCACAAGAGACCCAGTACTTC.